The text below deals with one T cell receptor beta chain. The target antigen is unknown. Trimming stripped 8 bases from V and 4 bases from J, with 15 bases between. The CDR3 totals 14 residues. The germline V gene has CDR1 MDHEN and CDR2 SYDVKM. Clones were sequenced by immunoSEQ multiplex PCR, and TCRdb holds only the in-frame ones, with some missing. The sample has about 990,000 clones; 75% to 80% are singletons. A split of CD4+ cells into CD45RA+ naive and CD45RA-negative memory subsets was performed. This sample is part of a study of shared clonotypes between healthy human individuals. Study-wide results and caveats: Relative to memory subsets, naive subsets generally showed larger estimated richness. Shared clonotypes: about 4.6% naive CD4, around 3.5% naive CD8, about 2.4% memory CD4, under 0.45% memory CD8.

This receptor was obtained from a man aged 18 to 30 in good health. Some clones in this sample may be carry-over from other donors' samples. The chain combines TRBV28 with TRBJ2-1, with D possibly matching TRBD1 (7 bases). The source material was memory CD4+ T cells from PBMCs. The subset was: CD45RA-negative fraction. CDR3: CASVSGGGYNEQFF. The CDR3 DNA is TGTGCCAGCGTGTCAGGGGGAGGATACAATGAGCAGTTCTTC. The full variable domain, with the rest looked up from reference TRBV28 and TRBJ2-1, is DVKVTQSSRYLVKRTGEKVFLECVQDMDHENMFWYRQDPGLGLRLIYFSYDVKMKEKGDIPEGYSVSREKKERFSLILESASTNQTSMYLCASVSGGGYNEQFFGPGTRLTVL.